This TCR beta chain is from a study of human T cells and chemical hapten exposure. Study-wide points: Sensitization with DPC brought no change to TCRs above 1 in 1000 in frequency.

RNA extraction used unfractionated whole blood as the source of total RNA. This clonotype was detected only a few times. Its antigen is unknown. Library preparation tagged each individual cDNA molecule with a unique molecular identifier. Per the original methods: Counting gave a median of roughly 100,000 TCRs per sample, with values ranging from roughly 23,224 to 700,000. TCRdb reprocessed the 5' RACE reads via MiXCR and lists one record per CDR3 protein. The V and J calls were determined by TCRdb, not by the authors. The sample includes 110,000 or so distinct CDR3 sequences, more than 15% of them seen just once. The CDR3 length is 13 residues. J gave up 3 bases and V 6 bases, and 4 bases lay outside the gene matches. From germline, CDR1 is LGHNT and CDR2 FRNRAP.

The receptor's source is a human donor in good health. This sequence joins TRBV12-5 and TRBJ1-2, with 7 bases matching TRBD1. The CDR3 bases are TGTGCTAGTGGCCCAGACAGGGACTATGGCTACACCTTC. Encoded protein: CASGPDRDYGYTF.